The 30 T cell receptor beta chains in this list originate from one sample, sequenced in a study of T-cell reconstitution after alpha-beta-depleted transplantation in children. It was with unique molecular identifiers that the TCRbeta library was prepared. Via MiXCR, TCRdb re-called the PCR reads, giving one row per CDR3 protein. The sample shows about 300,000 distinct CDR3 sequences, roughly 7.8% of them seen only once. General observations from the study: The main origin of T-cell counts and diversity one year after transplant was newly produced T cells.

These receptors' targets are unknown. Sequenced here: peripheral blood, sampled 360 days after TCRalphabeta/CD19-depleted stem cell transplant. These receptors all stem from a female patient between 2 and 15 years old who had a stem cell transplant for Fanconi anemia, so the T cells may come from the graft donor.

In its sample, this clonotype was seen many times. The chain combines TRBV7-2 with TRBJ1-2; D not resolved. CDR1 and CDR2 (germline): SGHTA, FQGNSA. The CDR3 consists of 15 residues. V was trimmed by 0 bases and J by 5 bases, leaving 13 bases between them. The CDR3, as DNA: TGTGCCAGCAGCTTAGCGTTTTTAGGGTCTTATGGCTACACCTTC. Protein product: CASSLAFLGSYGYTF.

The rearrangement joins TRBV7-3 to TRBJ1-2; D is possibly TRBD1 (5 bases). Germline V gene sequence: CDR1 SGHTA, CDR2 FQGTGA. Trimming took off 2 bases at V and 2 bases at J, with 21 bases between the two ends. The CDR3 totals 18 residues. CDR3 DNA sequence: TGTGCCAGCAGCTTATCAGGGCTGGGGAAGGAGGCAAACTATGGCTACACCTTC. This codes for CASSLSGLGKEANYGYTF.

The rearrangement uses TRBV7-9 and TRBJ2-1, with D perhaps TRBD1 (6 bases). Germline V lookup: CDR1 SEHNR, CDR2 FQNEAQ (reference sequence). V was cut by 5 bases and J by 4 bases, with 15 bases left in between. CDR3 length: 15 residues. CDR3: CASSPWGQIYNEQFF. In nucleotides, the CDR3 is TGTGCCAGCAGCCCTTGGGGGCAGATATACAATGAGCAGTTCTTC.

This clonotype was found many times. This chain links TRBV7-2 with TRBJ2-2; 7 nucleotides agree with TRBD2. Looked up from germline, CDR1 is SGHTA and CDR2 is FQGNSA. The CDR3 length is 10 residues. The CDR3 nucleotides read TGTTGCGGGAGCACCGGGGAGCTGTTTTTT. It yields the protein CCGSTGELFF.

The chain uses TRBV18 and TRBJ1-2, with D uncertain. The CDR3 spans 15 residues. The germline V gene has CDR1 KGHSH and CDR2 LQKENI. V was cut by 3 bases and J by 0 bases, with 11 bases left in between. The CDR3 nucleotides read TGTGCCAGCTCACCGCGGGCAATAGCTAACTATGGCTACACCTTC. Its protein is CASSPRAIANYGYTF.

This clonotype was seen more than once but under ten times. The chain combines TRBV27 with TRBJ2-3, with 7 bases aligning to TRBD2. The germline gives CDR1 MNHEY, CDR2 SMNVEV (reference sequence). V shed 6 bases and J 2 bases; nucleotides not matched to a gene: 5. This CDR3 has 14 amino acids. In DNA, the CDR3 is TGTGCCAGCAGGGGGGGGAGCCTCACAGATACGCAGTATTTT. Translation gives CASRGGSLTDTQYF.

In this sample, this clonotype turned up many times. The chain carries TRBV15 and TRBJ2-1; D tentatively fits TRBD1 or TRBD2 (6 bases each). CDR1 LNHNV and CDR2 YYDKDF come from the germline V gene (reference sequence). CDR3 length: 14 residues. With 6 bases removed from V and 1 base from J, the gap between germline ends came to 10 bases. CDR3 loop: CATSRGGSYNEQFF. The CDR3 nucleotides read TGTGCCACCAGTCGAGGGGGGTCCTACAATGAGCAGTTCTTC. Together with reference TRBV15 and TRBJ2-1, the CDR3 gives the full variable domain: DAMVIQNPRYQVTQFGKPVTLSCSQTLNHNVMYWYQQKSSQAPKLLFHYYDKDFNNEADTPDNFQSRRPNTSFCFLDIRSPGLGDTAMYLCATSRGGSYNEQFFGPGTRLTVL.

The V gene is TRBV20-1, the J gene TRBJ2-1; D tentatively reads TRBD1 or TRBD2 (5 bases each). The CDR3 is 15 residues long. V shed 4 bases and J shed 2 bases, with 15 bases lying between them. The germline gives CDR1 DFQATT, CDR2 SNEGSKA (reference sequence). The CDR3 DNA reads TGCAGTGCTACGCCCGGGACCCCGCCCTACAATGAGCAGTTCTTC. Its translation is CSATPGTPPYNEQFF.

This clonotype was counted ten times or more. This sequence joins TRBV10-3 and TRBJ2-1; 8 positions agree with TRBD2. The V and J ends lost 4 bases and 1 base, in that order; junction bases with no gene match: 6. This CDR3 spans 16 amino acids. Germline V gives CDR1 ENHRY, CDR2 SYGVKD. In DNA, the CDR3 is TGTGCCATCAGTGGGGGACTAGTTTCTTCCTACAATGAGCAGTTCTTC. It yields the protein CAISGGLVSSYNEQFF.

In this sample, this clonotype turned up a few times. The chain couples TRBV18 to TRBJ2-1, with 7 bases matching TRBD1. The CDR3 consists of 16 residues. Germline lookup yields CDR1 KGHSH and CDR2 LQKENI. The trim removed 0 bases at V and 9 bases at J, leaving 11 bases unmatched. The CDR3 reads CASSPPIKGAQGEQFF. CDR3 DNA sequence: TGTGCCAGCTCACCACCGATAAAGGGGGCGCAGGGTGAGCAGTTCTTC.

This clonotype was seen repeatedly, ten times or more. This chain connects TRBV6-2 or TRBV6-3 to TRBJ2-2; D not certain. The CDR3 consists of 14 residues. Trimming left V 7 bases short and J 4 bases short, with 13 bases between. Germline CDR1 and CDR2: MNHEY and SVGEGT. CDR3 in DNA: TGTGCCAGCATGCGAGATTTAGTCACCGGGGAGCTGTTTTTT. Translating gives CASMRDLVTGELFF.

Ten or more counts support this clonotype. The chain links TRBV4-1 to TRBJ2-1, with 8 bases lining up with TRBD1. Per germline, CDR1 MGHRA and CDR2 YSYEKL. The trim removed 0 bases at V and 4 bases at J, leaving 8 bases unmatched. The CDR3 runs 17 residues. This CDR3 is CASSQDQGTGLYNEQFF. The CDR3 DNA follows: TGCGCCAGCAGCCAAGATCAGGGGACAGGACTTTACAATGAGCAGTTCTTC.

The sample holds many counts of this clonotype. V gene TRBV20-1 combines with J gene TRBJ1-2, with D possibly TRBD1 on 5 matching bases. Trimming removed 1 base at V and 8 bases at J, with 14 bases between. The CDR3 length is 13 residues. Per germline, CDR1 DFQATT and CDR2 SNEGSKA (reference sequence). CDR3 bases: TGCAGTGCTAGAGTAGGGGTGGGCTACGGCTACACCTTC. Its protein is CSARVGVGYGYTF.

The J gene is TRBJ2-7, the V gene TRBV28; weak D call: TRBD2 (6 bases). This CDR3 region has 12 residues. Germline CDR1 and CDR2: MDHEN and SYDVKM. V was pared by 6 bases and J by 6 bases, with 12 bases between. CDR3 sequence reads: CASRQGLGEQYF. As DNA, the CDR3 is TGTGCCAGCAGGCAGGGACTTGGCGAGCAGTACTTC.

This rearrangement joins TRBV20-1 to TRBJ2-2, with 7 bases aligning to TRBD1. CDR3 length: 17 amino acids. Trimming cost V 0 bases and J 6 bases; bases outside gene matches: 13. Germline CDR1 is DFQATT and CDR2 is SNEGSKA (reference sequence). This CDR3 reads CSARDPRDSAISGELFF. The CDR3 DNA is TGCAGTGCTAGAGACCCCCGGGACAGCGCAATTTCCGGGGAGCTGTTTTTT.

This clonotype was counted at least ten times. The rearrangement joins TRBV14 to TRBJ2-1; D is uncertain. Trimming removed 4 bases from V and 2 bases from J, with 9 bases in between. Looked up from germline, CDR1 is SGHDN and CDR2 is FVKESK. This CDR3 has 14 amino acids. This CDR3 is CASSPPGPYNEQFF. Here the CDR3 DNA reads TGTGCCAGCAGCCCCCCAGGCCCCTACAATGAGCAGTTCTTC.

This clonotype was detected only a few times. V gene TRBV5-1 combines with J gene TRBJ2-7; D perhaps matches TRBD2 (5 bases). The CDR3 contains 12 residues. Germline CDR1 SGHRS, CDR2 YFSETQ. Trimming shortened V by 1 base and J by 6 bases, and 8 bases separated the two germline ends. CDR3 amino acids: CASSLFGGEQYF. The CDR3 bases are TGCGCCAGCAGCTTGTTCGGAGGCGAGCAGTACTTC.

This clonotype has just a few counts. The chain joins TRBV7-2 to TRBJ1-1, with 8 bases matching TRBD1. CDR1 and CDR2 from the germline V gene are SGHTA and FQGNSA. The ends lost 5 bases at V and 5 bases at J; junction bases unmatched: 7. This CDR3 region has 14 residues. CDR3 protein: CASSQDRASTEAFF. The DNA of the CDR3 is TGTGCCAGCAGCCAGGACAGGGCGAGTACTGAAGCTTTCTTT.

This clonotype was detected only a few times. The chain links TRBV5-1 to TRBJ1-1; D gene unclear. The germline V gene encodes CDR1 SGHRS and CDR2 YFSETQ. V was clipped by 2 bases and J by 1 base, with 9 bases between them. This CDR3 is 14 amino acids long. CDR3 DNA sequence: TGCGCCAGCAGCTTAAGTCCCGAGAACACTGAAGCTTTCTTT. Its translation is CASSLSPENTEAFF.

The chain is built from TRBV5-6 and TRBJ2-3; TRBD1 aligns across 9 bases. The trim removed 3 bases at V and 6 bases at J, leaving 8 bases unmatched. The V gene's germline CDR1 is SGHDT and CDR2 YYEEEE. The CDR3 contains 15 residues. CDR3 sequence reads: CASSWGTGNADTQYF. Written as DNA, the CDR3 is TGTGCCAGCAGCTGGGGGACAGGGAATGCGGATACGCAGTATTTT.

This clonotype was seen repeatedly, ten times or more. The chain recombines TRBV20-1 with TRBJ1-3; D not certain. There are 13 residues in the CDR3. CDR1 is DFQATT, CDR2 SNEGSKA, per germline (reference sequence). The V gene lost 6 bases and the J gene lost 3 bases, with 12 bases spanning the gap. The CDR3 DNA sequence: TGCAGTGCCCGCGGTGGACGTGGAAACACCATATATTTT. It specifies CSARGGRGNTIYF.

This clonotype was seen ten or more times. The chain joins TRBV5-1 to TRBJ2-7; D is undetermined. V dropped 0 bases and J dropped 2 bases, with 6 bases sitting between them. Looked up from germline, CDR1 is SGHRS and CDR2 is YFSETQ. The CDR3 loop spans 13 amino acids. The CDR3 bases are TGCGCCAGCAGCTTGGACTGGACCTACGAGCAGTACTTC. This sequence encodes CASSLDWTYEQYF.

The rearrangement links TRBV6-5 to TRBJ1-5; tentative D call: TRBD1 (5 bases). V lost 0 bases to trimming and J lost 6 bases, with 12 bases between them. This CDR3 spans 15 amino acids. CDR1 MNHEY and CDR2 SVGAGI come from the germline V gene. CDR3 nucleotide sequence: TGTGCCAGCAGTTACTCGAGCAGGGCCAGTCAGCCCCAGCATTTT. As protein: CASSYSSRASQPQHF.

This clonotype was picked up many times. This sequence joins TRBV12-3 or TRBV12-4 and TRBJ2-7, with D perhaps matching TRBD2 (7 bases). Trimming took 0 bases from V and 3 from J, leaving 12 bases between them. The CDR3 extends over 15 amino acids. CDR3 sequence (DNA): TGTGCCAGCAGTTTAGCGGGGGGGCCGGTCTACGAGCAGTACTTC. Encoded protein: CASSLAGGPVYEQYF.

This clonotype was seen repeatedly, ten times or more. This chain joins TRBV12-3 or TRBV12-4 and TRBJ2-3, with 10 positions matching TRBD2. Trimming took 5 bases from V and 3 from J; bases not matched to a gene: 5. The CDR3 consists of 15 residues. CDR3 amino acids: CASSTSGARTDTQYF. The CDR3 nucleotides are TGTGCCAGCAGTACTAGCGGGGCAAGAACAGATACGCAGTATTTT.

This clonotype was observed a handful of times. The rearrangement joins TRBV5-1 to TRBJ2-3, with D possibly TRBD2 on 6 matching bases. Germline CDR1 and CDR2: SGHRS and YFSETQ. The CDR3 loop spans 16 amino acids. The ends were cut back, 0 bases at V and 8 bases at J, with 19 bases in the middle. CDR3 residues: CASSLEGFGGSVTQYF. CDR3 bases: TGCGCCAGCAGCTTGGAAGGGTTCGGGGGTTCGGTTACGCAGTATTTT.

This clonotype has ten or more counts. The chain carries TRBV2 and TRBJ2-1; no definite D call. The germline gives CDR1 SNHLY, CDR2 FYNNEI. The CDR3 covers 16 residues. Trimming took off 2 bases at V and 1 base at J, with 12 bases between the two ends. CDR3 nucleotides: TGTGCCAGCAGTGAATCGAGAACGTCATCCTACAATGAGCAGTTCTTC. Translating gives CASSESRTSSYNEQFF.

The chain recombines TRBV7-2 with TRBJ1-3, with no clear D. Trimming took off 5 bases at V and 8 bases at J, with 19 bases between the two ends. This CDR3 has 15 amino acids. Germline assignment: CDR1 SGHTA and CDR2 FQGNSA. Here the CDR3 DNA reads TGTGCCAGCAGCCCGCGATCGAGTAGTCGGGACACCATATATTTT. Its translation is CASSPRSSSRDTIYF.

The rearrangement joins TRBV9 to TRBJ1-3; D possibly corresponds to TRBD1 (5 bases). V dropped 7 bases and J dropped 4 bases, with 9 bases sitting between them. Germline V gene data show CDR1 as SGDLS and CDR2 as YYNGEE. The CDR3 has 12 amino acids. The CDR3 here is CASGGIGNTIYF. As DNA, the CDR3 is TGTGCCAGCGGGGGAATAGGAAACACCATATATTTT.

This clonotype came up many times. This chain joins TRBV5-1 and TRBJ2-1; perhaps TRBD2 as D (5 bases). The CDR3 has 16 amino acids. The germline V and J ends were trimmed by 4 bases and 0 bases, with 14 bases remaining between them. The germline V gene encodes CDR1 SGHRS and CDR2 YFSETQ. The CDR3 reads CASSLVPGFSYNEQFF. The CDR3 region has the DNA TGCGCCAGCAGCCTTGTCCCGGGGTTCTCCTACAATGAGCAGTTCTTC.